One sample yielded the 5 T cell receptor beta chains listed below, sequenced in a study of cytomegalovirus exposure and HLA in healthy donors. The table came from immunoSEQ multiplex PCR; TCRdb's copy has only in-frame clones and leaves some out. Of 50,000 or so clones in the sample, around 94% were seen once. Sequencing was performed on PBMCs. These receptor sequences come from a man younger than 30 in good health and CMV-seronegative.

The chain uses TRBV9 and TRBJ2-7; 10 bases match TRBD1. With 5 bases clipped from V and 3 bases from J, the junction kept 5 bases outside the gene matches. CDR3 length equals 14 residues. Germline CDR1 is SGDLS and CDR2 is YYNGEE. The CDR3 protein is CASSFRDRGYEQYF. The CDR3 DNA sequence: TGTGCCAGCAGTTTCCGGGACAGGGGCTACGAGCAGTACTTC.

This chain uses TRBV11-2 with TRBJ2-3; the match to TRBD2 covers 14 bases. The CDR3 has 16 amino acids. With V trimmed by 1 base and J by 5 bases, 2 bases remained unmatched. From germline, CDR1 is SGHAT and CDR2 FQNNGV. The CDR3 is CASSLATSGRVDTQYF. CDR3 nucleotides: TGTGCCAGCAGCTTAGCGACTAGCGGGAGGGTAGATACGCAGTATTTT.

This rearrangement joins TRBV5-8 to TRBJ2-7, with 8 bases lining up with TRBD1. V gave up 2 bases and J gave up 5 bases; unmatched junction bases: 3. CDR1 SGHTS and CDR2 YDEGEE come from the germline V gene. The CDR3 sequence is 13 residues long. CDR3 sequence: CASSFRDRHEQYF. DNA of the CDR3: TGTGCCAGCAGCTTCCGGGACAGGCACGAGCAGTACTTC.

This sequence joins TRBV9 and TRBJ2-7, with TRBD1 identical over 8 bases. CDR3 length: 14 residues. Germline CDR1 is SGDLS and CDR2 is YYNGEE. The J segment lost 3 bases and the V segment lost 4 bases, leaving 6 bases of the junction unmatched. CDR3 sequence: CASSPEDRVYEQYF. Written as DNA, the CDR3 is TGTGCCAGCAGCCCCGAGGACAGGGTCTACGAGCAGTACTTC. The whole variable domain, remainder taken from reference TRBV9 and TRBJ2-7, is DSGVTQTPKHLITATGQRVTLRCSPRSGDLSVYWYQQSLDQGLQFLIQYYNGEERAKGNILERFSAQQFPDLHSELNLSSLELGDSALYFCASSPEDRVYEQYFGPGTRLTVT.

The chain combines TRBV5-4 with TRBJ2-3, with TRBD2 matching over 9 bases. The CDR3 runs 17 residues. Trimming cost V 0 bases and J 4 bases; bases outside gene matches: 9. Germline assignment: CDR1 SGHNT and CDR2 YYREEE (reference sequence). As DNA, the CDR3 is TGTGCCAGCAGCTTGGCATGGCGGGAGGGCCCAGCAGATACGCAGTATTTT. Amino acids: CASSLAWREGPADTQYF.